The clone carrying this T cell receptor (beta chain) occurred a few times. The data belong to a study of blood T cell repertoires in COVID-19. Study context: Both acute and convalescent COVID-19 samples were obtained from the United States, Italy and Spain. PBMCs, B-cell-depleted T cells, or T cells provided the cDNA or gDNA that made up the material.

Original methodology: Quantification of nucleated cells was approximated via reference gene primer amplification. TCRdb keeps only in-frame clones here, not all; method: immunoSEQ multiplex PCR. V, J and clone size were drawn from that table, and D and trimming were deduced from the DNA. The sample yields more than 75,000 clones, around 84% seen once. V was shortened by 6 bases and J by 4 bases, with 10 bases between the two germline ends. Germline lookup yields CDR1 MNHEY and CDR2 SVGEGT. The CDR3 extends over 13 amino acids. This clonotype originated in a man in his fifties or sixties with acute or convalescent COVID-19. V usage is TRBV6-2 or TRBV6-3 and J usage is TRBJ1-5, with a tentative D call TRBD1 (5 bases). The sequencing sample was made of peripheral blood. The CDR3, as DNA: TGTGCCAGCAGCTCAGGGTTTAATCAGCCCCAGCATTTT. As protein: CASSSGFNQPQHF.